These 19 T cell receptor beta chains were all obtained from the same sample, sequenced in a study of blood T cell repertoires in COVID-19. Repertoires were generated with immunoSEQ multiplex PCR, while TCRdb's copy carries only in-frame clones and drops some. The table lists fewer than 250,000 clones, roughly 80% of them singletons. Source material: peripheral blood. Source of these receptors: a man aged 60 to 69 with COVID-19, enrolled during active disease.

The chain recombines TRBV5-4 with TRBJ2-2; D ambiguous. V was pared by 1 base and J by 6 bases, with 13 bases between. Germline V gene data show CDR1 as SGHNT and CDR2 as YYREEE (reference sequence). The CDR3 totals 15 residues. Here the CDR3 DNA reads TGTGCCAGCAGCTTGCCCGGCGGAGAGCCCGGGGAGCTGTTTTTT. Protein sequence: CASSLPGGEPGELFF. The entire variable domain, with the rest obtained from reference TRBV5-4 and TRBJ2-2, is as follows: ETGVTQSPTHLIKTRGQQVTLRCSSQSGHNTVSWYQQALGQGPQFIFQYYREEENGRGNFPPRFSGLQFPNYSSELNVNALELDDSALYLCASSLPGGEPGELFFGEGSRLTVL.

The chain has TRBV7-2 and TRBJ2-2; tentatively, D is TRBD1 (6 bases). Germline V gene data show CDR1 as SGHTA and CDR2 as FQGNSA. Trimming removed 2 bases at V and 8 bases at J, with 12 bases between. CDR3 size: 14 residues. The CDR3 bases are TGTGCCAGCAGCTTAAAAAGGACAGAAGGGGAGCTGTTTTTT. Its protein is CASSLKRTEGELFF.

V and J are TRBV5-1 and TRBJ2-5; 15 bases map to TRBD2. V lost 2 bases, J lost 3 bases, and 17 bases stayed unmatched. The CDR3 is 21 residues long. Germline CDR1 and CDR2: SGHRS and YFSETQ. This chain's CDR3 is CASSFIPPGLAGGNQEETQYF. The CDR3 bases are TGCGCCAGCAGCTTCATCCCCCCGGGACTAGCGGGAGGCAACCAAGAAGAGACCCAGTACTTC.

This clone came up a few times. This chain joins TRBV7-9 and TRBJ1-3; D remains ambiguous. The CDR3 totals 14 residues. Germline values: CDR1 SEHNR, CDR2 FQNEAQ (reference sequence). Deletions cut 5 bases from V and 4 bases from J, with 12 bases between. This CDR3 reads CASSPRRAGNTIYF. In nucleotides, the CDR3 is TGTGCCAGCAGCCCTCGGAGGGCGGGAAACACCATATATTTT.

The chain uses TRBV4-1 and TRBJ2-7; TRBD1 might be the D (6 bases). The germline V gene has CDR1 MGHRA and CDR2 YSYEKL. Trimming left V 0 bases short and J 2 bases short, with 11 bases between. There are 15 residues in the CDR3. Here the CDR3 reads CASSQDPQGTYEQYF. Here the CDR3 DNA reads TGCGCCAGCAGCCAAGATCCCCAGGGGACCTACGAGCAGTACTTC.

This clone was seen only a few times. The V and J genes are TRBV25-1 and TRBJ2-3; unclear D gene. This CDR3 has 14 amino acids. The V end was cut by 6 bases, the J end by 1 base, with 11 bases between. The germline CDR1 and CDR2 sequences are MGHDK and SYGVNS. This chain's CDR3 is CASREIHGTDTQYF. Written as DNA, the CDR3 is TGTGCCAGCAGGGAAATACATGGCACAGATACGCAGTATTTT. The full variable domain, in which reference TRBV25-1 and TRBJ2-3 provide the parts outside the CDR3, is EADIYQTPRYLVIGTGKKITLECSQTMGHDKMYWYQQDPGMELHLIHYSYGVNSTEKGDLSSESTVSRIRTEHFPLTLESARPSHTSQYLCASREIHGTDTQYFGPGTRLTVL.

This clone turned up a few times. The chain carries TRBV5-1 and TRBJ2-6; D remains unclear. Trimming stripped 2 bases from V and 13 bases from J, with 10 bases between. Germline lookup yields CDR1 SGHRS and CDR2 YFSETQ. This CDR3 contains 12 residues. The CDR3 protein is CASSFQAEVLTF. CDR3 sequence (DNA): TGCGCCAGCAGCTTTCAGGCTGAGGTCCTGACTTTC. The variable domain in full, completed from reference TRBV5-1 and TRBJ2-6, reads KAGVTQTPRYLIKTRGQQVTLSCSPISGHRSVSWYQQTPGQGLQFLFEYFSETQRNKGNFPGRFSGRQFSNSRSEMNVSTLELGDSALYLCASSFQAEVLTFGAGSRLTVL.

The J gene is TRBJ2-3, the V gene TRBV5-1; D gene uncertain. This CDR3 has 16 amino acids. Germline loops: CDR1 SGHRS, CDR2 YFSETQ. V lost 0 bases and J lost 1, with 12 bases in between. CDR3 loop: CASSLVRSSGTDTQYF. Written as DNA, the CDR3 is TGCGCCAGCAGCTTGGTCCGGTCCTCGGGCACAGATACGCAGTATTTT.

This chain joins TRBV7-2 and TRBJ1-1; D gene unclear. The CDR3 contains 12 residues. Between the trimmed V and J ends, which lost 7 bases and 9 bases, there was a span of 15 bases. Germline-derived CDR1 and CDR2 are SGHTA and FQGNSA. This chain's CDR3 is CASTSIRGQAFF. As DNA, the CDR3 is TGTGCCAGCACCTCCATTCGGGGTCAAGCTTTCTTT.

The chain uses TRBV11-2 and TRBJ1-5; the D gene is possibly TRBD1 (6 bases). Per the germline V gene, CDR1 is SGHAT and CDR2 is FQNNGV. The CDR3 spans 16 residues. Trimming cost V 1 base and J 5 bases, with 15 bases left between them. This chain's CDR3 is CASSLGGGDMYQPQHF. In DNA form, the CDR3 reads TGTGCCAGCAGCTTAGGAGGGGGAGATATGTATCAGCCCCAGCATTTT.

V and J are TRBV5-4 and TRBJ2-3, with TRBD2 matching 7 bases. V lost 0 bases and J lost 3; bases outside the gene matches: 1. Per germline, CDR1 SGHNT and CDR2 YYREEE (reference sequence). CDR3 size: 14 residues. The CDR3 loop is CASSLAGGTDTQYF. DNA for the CDR3: TGTGCCAGCAGCTTGGCGGGAGGAACAGATACGCAGTATTTT.

This chain uses TRBV30 with TRBJ1-1; no definite D call. The CDR3 contains 13 residues. The germline V gene has CDR1 GTSNPN and CDR2 SVGIG (reference sequence). Trimming removed 0 bases from V and 3 bases from J, with 8 bases in between. The CDR3 sequence: CAWSVSVDTEAFF. The CDR3 bases are TGTGCCTGGAGTGTCAGTGTGGACACTGAAGCTTTCTTT. Variable domain in full (rest from reference TRBV30 and TRBJ1-1): SQTIHQWPATLVQPVGSPLSLECTVEGTSNPNLYWYRQAAGRGLQLLFYSVGIGQISSEVPQNLSASRPQDRQFILSSKKLLLSDSGFYLCAWSVSVDTEAFFGQGTRLTVV.

This clone was counted once. The chain links TRBV5-1 to TRBJ2-3; tentative D call: TRBD1 (5 bases). There are 16 residues in the CDR3. Germline lookup yields CDR1 SGHRS and CDR2 YFSETQ. V lost 0 bases to trimming and J lost 5 bases, with 16 bases between them. For the CDR3, the DNA is TGCGCCAGCAGCTTGGGACTCTTCCAGGGTGGAGATACGCAGTATTTT. Protein sequence: CASSLGLFQGGDTQYF.

The chain combines TRBV7-2 with TRBJ2-5; TRBD1 matches at 9 bases. J lost 5 bases, V lost 5 bases, and 15 bases had no gene match. Germline V gene sequence: CDR1 SGHTA, CDR2 FQGNSA. This CDR3 spans 17 amino acids. DNA for the CDR3: TGTGCCAGCAGCCTGGGGACCGGGACAGGGAAGATGGAGACCCAGTACTTC. Translated: CASSLGTGTGKMETQYF.

The chain has TRBV4-1 and TRBJ1-2; TRBD1 matches at 8 bases. V lost 1 base and J lost 6; bases outside the gene matches: 1. The CDR3 runs 13 residues. The germline CDR1 and CDR2 sequences are MGHRA and YSYEKL. The chain's CDR3 is CASSQGTGNGYTF. DNA of the CDR3: TGCGCCAGCAGCCAAGGGACAGGGAATGGCTACACCTTC.

The gene calls are TRBV15 and TRBJ1-2; D is perhaps TRBD1 (6 bases). Trimming took off 5 bases at V and 3 bases at J, with 16 bases between the two ends. The CDR3 has 15 amino acids. CDR1 and CDR2 (germline): LNHNV, YYDKDF (reference sequence). CDR3 region: CATSFTGSSDYGYTF. In nucleotides, the CDR3 is TGTGCCACCAGCTTCACAGGGAGTTCAGACTATGGCTACACCTTC.

CDR3 loop: CASSALAEYTGELFF. As DNA, the CDR3 is TGTGCCAGCAGCGCACTAGCGGAGTACACCGGGGAGCTGTTTTTT. The V and J genes are TRBV9 and TRBJ2-2; TRBD2 aligns across 8 bases. Looked up from germline, CDR1 is SGDLS and CDR2 is YYNGEE. The CDR3 contains 15 residues. J gave up 3 bases and V 3 bases, and 4 bases lay outside the gene matches.

The chain employs TRBV9 and TRBJ1-2, with D uncertain. Germline values: CDR1 SGDLS, CDR2 YYNGEE. V dropped 4 bases and J dropped 8 bases, with 9 bases sitting between them. The CDR3 runs to 11 residues. The CDR3 loop reads CASSPGFGYTF. For the CDR3, the DNA is TGTGCCAGCAGCCCGGGGTTCGGCTACACCTTC.

The gene calls are TRBV18 and TRBJ2-3; 8 bases are a match to TRBD1. With V trimmed by 5 bases and J by 0 bases, 1 base remained unmatched. CDR1 is KGHSH, CDR2 LQKENI, per germline. CDR3 length: 14 amino acids. The CDR3 loop reads CASSRQGSTDTQYF. For the CDR3, the DNA is TGTGCCAGCTCAAGACAGGGGAGCACAGATACGCAGTATTTT. The whole variable domain, filled in from reference TRBV18 and TRBJ2-3, reads NAGVMQNPRHLVRRRGQEARLRCSPMKGHSHVYWYRQLPEEGLKFMVYLQKENIIDESGMPKERFSAEFPKEGPSILRIQQVVRGDSAAYFCASSRQGSTDTQYFGPGTRLTVL.